Shown below are 32 T cell receptor beta chains from a single sample sequenced in a study of neurological immune-mediated disorders. Each CDR3 protein is one row after TCRdb ran MiXCR on the 5' RACE reads. The sample has about 70,000 distinct CDR3 sequences, approximately 5% seen once. The material sequenced was PBMCs. The receptors stem from a woman aged 70-85 years with multiple sclerosis.

This clonotype was observed many times. This CDR3 is CASSFWPEGEQYF. CDR3 sequence (DNA): TGTGCCAGCAGCTTCTGGCCGGAGGGCGAGCAGTACTTC. The J gene is TRBJ2-7, the V gene TRBV7-2; a possible D gene is TRBD2 (6 bases). CDR1 is SGHTA, CDR2 FQGNSA, per germline. Trimming removed 3 bases from V and 6 bases from J, with 12 bases in between. This CDR3 region has 13 residues.

This clonotype was counted many times. The gene calls are TRBV7-2 and TRBJ1-1; TRBD1 matches 7 bases. CDR1 and CDR2 from the germline V gene are SGHTA and FQGNSA. After removal of 8 bases from V and 4 bases from J, the junction contained 13 bases not matched to a gene. CDR3 length equals 15 residues. The CDR3 sequence is CASAWRGNRGTEAFF. Here the CDR3 DNA reads TGTGCCAGCGCCTGGAGGGGAAACAGGGGCACTGAAGCTTTCTTT.

This clonotype was seen repeatedly, ten times or more. This chain uses TRBV7-2 with TRBJ2-7; tentatively, D is TRBD1 (5 bases). V was clipped by 3 bases and J by 1 base, with 7 bases between them. Germline V gene sequence: CDR1 SGHTA, CDR2 FQGNSA. CDR3 length: 13 residues. This CDR3 reads CASSLTASYEQYF. CDR3 bases: TGTGCCAGCAGCTTGACAGCTTCCTACGAGCAGTACTTC. Based on the CDR3 plus reference TRBV7-2 and TRBJ2-7, the full variable domain is GAGVSQSPSNKVTEKGKDVELRCDPISGHTALYWYRQSLGQGLEFLIYFQGNSAPDKSGLPSDRFSAERTGGSVSTLTIQRTQQEDSAVYLCASSLTASYEQYFGPGTRLTVT.

The chain recombines TRBV2 with TRBJ2-3; D unresolved. Germline V gene data show CDR1 as SNHLY and CDR2 as FYNNEI. The CDR3 runs to 12 residues. With 8 bases removed from V and 6 bases from J, the gap between germline ends came to 12 bases. CDR3 nucleotide sequence: TGTGCCAGCCCCGAGATCACGGATACGCAGTATTTT. Amino acids: CASPEITDTQYF.

This clonotype was observed a few times. The chain employs TRBV20-1 and TRBJ1-2; no clear D gene. The CDR3 spans 14 residues. Per germline, CDR1 DFQATT and CDR2 SNEGSKA (reference sequence). Trimming left V 4 bases short and J 0 bases short, with 12 bases between. The CDR3 sequence: CSAINLGSNYGYTF. CDR3 nucleotides: TGCAGTGCTATTAACCTCGGGTCTAACTATGGCTACACCTTC.

The gene calls are TRBV6-2 or TRBV6-3 and TRBJ1-5; the D is unclear. V gave up 5 bases and J gave up 2 bases, with 13 bases separating them. Germline CDR1 is MNHEY and CDR2 is SVGEGT. This CDR3 comprises 15 residues. The CDR3 sequence is CASSQQPWGNQPQHF. CDR3 sequence (DNA): TGTGCCAGCAGTCAGCAACCTTGGGGCAATCAGCCCCAGCATTTT.

To note about this clonotype: A much larger clonotype is one base distant, so this may be a read error. V and J are TRBV15 and TRBJ2-7; 9 bases fit TRBD2. The CDR3 covers 15 residues. V dropped 1 base and J dropped 4; count of bases not matched to a gene: 5. Germline loops: CDR1 LNHNV, CDR2 YYDKDF (reference sequence). The CDR3 spells CATSRVLAGLYEQYF. In DNA, the CDR3 is TGTGCCACCAGCAGAGTCCTAGCGGGATTATACGAGCAGTACTTC.

This clonotype was detected ten times or more. The V and J genes are TRBV7-2 and TRBJ2-7; TRBD1 agrees at 12 bases. Germline values: CDR1 SGHTA, CDR2 FQGNSA. This CDR3 is built from 16 residues. The V and J ends lost 4 bases and 5 bases, in that order; junction bases with no gene match: 9. The chain's CDR3 is CASSSAPGQGAHEQYF. CDR3 DNA: TGTGCCAGCAGCTCGGCTCCGGGACAGGGGGCCCACGAGCAGTACTTC.

This clonotype has at least ten counts. The chain joins TRBV20-1 to TRBJ2-3; TRBD2 agrees at 7 bases. The CDR3 has 18 residues. The V segment lost 1 base and the J segment 0 bases; nucleotides outside the gene matches: 13. Germline CDR1 is DFQATT and CDR2 is SNEGSKA (reference sequence). The CDR3 nucleotides read TGCAGTGCTAGAGCCCCAAAGCCTAGCGGCCCTAGCACAGATACGCAGTATTTT. It yields the protein CSARAPKPSGPSTDTQYF.

This clonotype was detected ten times or more. V is TRBV24-1 and J is TRBJ2-1; D perhaps matches TRBD2 (6 bases). Trimming removed 3 bases at V and 5 bases at J, with 13 bases between. CDR1 KGHDR and CDR2 SFDVKD come from the germline V gene. This CDR3 contains 15 residues. CDR3 residues: CATSDPGVGDNEQFF. The CDR3 DNA sequence: TGTGCCACCAGTGATCCGGGGGTAGGGGACAATGAGCAGTTCTTC.

This clonotype has a count of ten or more. This chain links TRBV11-2 with TRBJ1-4; D is ambiguous. The CDR3 is 15 residues long. Germline V CDR1 and CDR2: SGHAT, FQNNGV. V was clipped by 1 base and J by 4 bases, with 10 bases between them. The CDR3 is CASSLVRGVNEKLFF. In DNA, the CDR3 is TGTGCCAGCAGCTTAGTGCGGGGAGTTAATGAAAAACTGTTTTTT.

Ten or more counts support this clonotype. J is TRBJ1-5 and V is TRBV6-5; TRBD1 aligns across 10 bases. The V and J ends lost 5 bases and 6 bases, in that order; junction bases with no gene match: 4. Germline CDR1 MNHEY, CDR2 SVGAGI. The CDR3 covers 14 residues. DNA for the CDR3: TGTGCCAGCAGTCGGACAGGGGGTGGTCAGCCCCAGCATTTT. This gives the protein CASSRTGGGQPQHF.

This clonotype occurred a few times. One junction end disagrees with the germline gene, perhaps due to a read error. The V call is TRBV30, the J call TRBJ1-5; D unclear. The CDR3 totals 14 residues. Germline V lookup: CDR1 GTSNPN, CDR2 SVGIG (reference sequence). CDR3 sequence reads: CAWSLEGGNQHQHF. The CDR3 DNA is TGTGCCTGGAGCCTCGAGGGAGGCAATCAGCACCAGCATTTT. Supplemented by reference TRBV30 and TRBJ1-5, the full variable domain reads SQTIHQWPATLVQPVGSPLSLECTVEGTSNPNLYWYRQAAGRGLQLLFYSVGIGQISSEVPQNLSASRPQDRQFILSSKKLLLSDSGFYLCAWSLEGGNQHQHFGDGTRLSIL.

In its sample, this clonotype was seen many times. The V and J genes are TRBV28 and TRBJ1-3, with D perhaps matching TRBD1 (5 bases). V was trimmed by 3 bases and J by 0 bases, leaving 6 bases between them. The CDR3 has 14 amino acids. Germline CDR1 and CDR2: MDHEN and SYDVKM. Written as DNA, the CDR3 is TGTGCCAGCAGTTTGGGGGGCTCTGGAAACACCATATATTTT. The encoded protein is CASSLGGSGNTIYF.

This clonotype was seen many times. This sequence joins TRBV20-1 and TRBJ2-1; D assignment may be TRBD1 or TRBD2 (5 bases each). The V gene's germline CDR1 is DFQATT and CDR2 SNEGSKA (reference sequence). The V gene lost 7 bases and the J gene lost 9 bases, with 16 bases spanning the gap. This CDR3 has 12 amino acids. The CDR3: CSVEGSVGEQFF. The CDR3 nucleotides read TGCAGTGTAGAGGGGAGCGTTGGTGAGCAGTTCTTC.

This clonotype was detected ten times or more. The CDR3 loop is CSARMSGQTTGELFF. DNA of the CDR3: TGCAGTGCTAGAATGTCGGGACAGACCACCGGGGAGCTGTTTTTT. The rearrangement uses TRBV20-1 and TRBJ2-2; 7 nucleotides line up with TRBD1. CDR1 DFQATT and CDR2 SNEGSKA come from the germline V gene (reference sequence). The J segment lost 4 bases and the V segment lost 2 bases, leaving 7 bases of the junction unmatched. The CDR3 has 15 residues.

This clonotype has at least ten counts. The V gene is TRBV20-1, the J gene TRBJ2-5, with TRBD2 identical over 8 bases. CDR1 DFQATT and CDR2 SNEGSKA come from the germline V gene (reference sequence). Trimming took 7 bases from V and 5 from J; bases not matched to a gene: 3. The CDR3 has 11 residues. As DNA, the CDR3 is TGCAGTGTCGGGAGGGTTGAGACCCAGTACTTC. It specifies CSVGRVETQYF.

This clonotype was detected many times. The genes are TRBV2 and TRBJ2-2; 7 bases line up with TRBD1. The CDR3 runs 15 residues. Trimming cost V 6 bases and J 6 bases; bases outside gene matches: 10. In germline, CDR1 is SNHLY, CDR2 FYNNEI. This CDR3 is CASSLGQAGPGELFF. As DNA, the CDR3 is TGTGCCAGCAGCTTAGGACAGGCCGGGCCCGGGGAGCTGTTTTTT.

This clonotype has a count of ten or more. This chain joins TRBV9 and TRBJ1-6; 11 bases align to TRBD1. The CDR3 extends over 16 amino acids. Germline values: CDR1 SGDLS, CDR2 YYNGEE. J was trimmed by 8 bases and V by 4 bases; bases with no gene match: 8. Written as DNA, the CDR3 is TGTGCCAGCAGCCCTGGGACAGGGGGTACATATTCACCCCTCCACTTT. This translates into CASSPGTGGTYSPLHF.

In this sample, this clonotype turned up many times. The rearrangement uses TRBV20-1 and TRBJ2-1; 8 bases agree with TRBD2. The CDR3 is 14 residues long. Trimming at V came to 3 bases and at J to 3 bases, leaving 4 bases not matched to a gene. Germline V CDR1 and CDR2: DFQATT, SNEGSKA (reference sequence). The CDR3 DNA sequence: TGCAGTGCTAGCAGCGGGAGTAGCTACAATGAGCAGTTCTTC. Protein sequence: CSASSGSSYNEQFF.

This clonotype has a count of ten or more. J is TRBJ2-3 and V is TRBV20-1; 7 positions agree with TRBD2. The germline V gene encodes CDR1 DFQATT and CDR2 SNEGSKA (reference sequence). Trimming removed 6 bases from V and 1 base from J; junction bases left unmatched: 4. The CDR3 extends over 13 amino acids. The CDR3 loop is CSAPRGGTDTQYF. The CDR3, as DNA: TGCAGTGCGCCCCGGGGGGGCACAGATACGCAGTATTTT.

This clonotype appeared many times. The CDR3 here is CASSPDGTGGREKLFF. The CDR3 DNA is TGTGCCAGCAGCCCAGATGGGACAGGGGGACGTGAAAAACTGTTTTTT. The chain is built from TRBV7-6 and TRBJ1-4; 11 bases map to TRBD1. Germline assignment: CDR1 SGHVS and CDR2 FNYEAQ. V gave up 5 bases and J gave up 7 bases; unmatched junction bases: 9. There are 16 residues in the CDR3.

This clonotype was detected many times. This rearrangement joins TRBV5-1 to TRBJ2-1; 7 bases line up with TRBD1. The CDR3 loop spans 16 amino acids. Germline V CDR1 and CDR2: SGHRS, YFSETQ. The ends lost 5 bases at V and 0 bases at J; junction bases unmatched: 8. The DNA of the CDR3 is TGCGCCAGCAGACGTGGACAGGCAAGCTCCTACAATGAGCAGTTCTTC. Its protein product is CASRRGQASSYNEQFF. The variable domain in full, completed from reference TRBV5-1 and TRBJ2-1, reads KAGVTQTPRYLIKTRGQQVTLSCSPISGHRSVSWYQQTPGQGLQFLFEYFSETQRNKGNFPGRFSGRQFSNSRSEMNVSTLELGDSALYLCASRRGQASSYNEQFFGPGTRLTVL.

This clonotype was observed at least ten times. The genes are TRBV14 and TRBJ1-6; D may be TRBD1 (5 bases). V lost 0 bases, J lost 7 bases, and 10 bases lay in between. Germline V gene data show CDR1 as SGHDN and CDR2 as FVKESK. CDR3 length: 15 residues. DNA of the CDR3: TGTGCCAGCAGCCAAGAACGGGGCGGGAATTCACCCCTCCACTTT. Its translation is CASSQERGGNSPLHF.

The chain recombines TRBV3-1 with TRBJ1-1; D uncertain. V shed 1 base and J shed 7 bases, with 13 bases lying between them. Germline CDR1 reads LGHDT; CDR2 reads YNNKEL (reference sequence). CDR3 length equals 14 residues. The CDR3 DNA reads TGTGCCAGCAGCCAAGTACCTATCCAGAGTGAAGCTTTCTTT. Its protein is CASSQVPIQSEAFF.

The table lists this clonotype with many counts. The germline gene is not matched at one end of the junction; a read error may be the cause. This chain joins TRBV5-6 and TRBJ1-4; D is ambiguous. The CDR3 extends over 10 amino acids. Germline V gene sequence: CDR1 SGHDT, CDR2 YYEEEE. This CDR3 is CASSGPRMAF. The CDR3 coding sequence is TGTGCCAGCAGCGGGCCTCGGATGGCTTTT.

This clonotype was picked up many times. This chain links TRBV5-1 with TRBJ2-5; 8 nucleotides agree with TRBD2. Germline CDR1 and CDR2: SGHRS and YFSETQ. The CDR3 length is 15 residues. Losses at the gene ends were 2 bases for V and 5 bases for J; bases not matched to a gene: 8. The DNA for the CDR3 is TGCGCCAGCAGCTTAACGGGAGGGCCCGGGGAGACCCAGTACTTC. Encoded protein: CASSLTGGPGETQYF.

In this sample, this clonotype turned up many times. This chain joins TRBV6-6 and TRBJ2-4, with 12 bases lining up with TRBD2. This CDR3 contains 17 residues. The junction had 10 bases not matched to a gene; V was cut back by 2 bases and J by 8 bases. The germline gives CDR1 MNHNY, CDR2 SVGAGI (reference sequence). CDR3 in DNA: TGTGCCAGCAGTTACGGGCTAGCGGGAGGGCCGGGCGACATTCAGTACTTC. Translated: CASSYGLAGGPGDIQYF.

This clonotype was observed at least ten times. The chain links TRBV12-3 or TRBV12-4 to TRBJ2-1; D remains ambiguous. Trimming removed 5 bases at V and 7 bases at J, with 6 bases between. The CDR3 runs to 11 residues. As DNA, the CDR3 is TGTGCCAGCAGTCCCCGTAATGAGCAGTTCTTC. It translates to CASSPRNEQFF.

Notes on this clonotype: Because it lacks the conserved phenylalanine or tryptophan at the end, this CDR3 is likely a read error. This chain's CDR3 is CASSQETTSGNYYNEQFV. DNA for the CDR3: TGCGCCAGCAGCCAAGAGACGACTAGCGGGAACTACTACAATGAGCAGTTCGTC. The gene calls are TRBV4-3 and TRBJ2-1, with 11 bases identical to TRBD2. With V trimmed by 0 bases and J by 3 bases, 7 bases remained unmatched. The CDR3 is 18 amino acids. Per the germline V gene, CDR1 is LGHNA and CDR2 is YSLEER.

This clonotype was detected only a few times. Given a much more abundant clone one base away, this may be a read error. The chain combines TRBV7-2 with TRBJ2-7, with D possibly TRBD2 on 6 matching bases. This CDR3 is built from 15 residues. Germline loops: CDR1 SGHTA, CDR2 FQGNSA. V lost 4 bases and J 8 bases, leaving 21 bases between the germline ends. The CDR3 sequence: CASSSSLRGSWKQYF. CDR3 DNA sequence: TGTGCCAGCAGCTCAAGTCTACGGGGGTCTTGGAAGCAGTACTTC.

As to this clonotype: This may be a read error: a much more frequent sequence differs by one nucleotide. The chain uses TRBV4-2 and TRBJ2-7; 9 nucleotides match TRBD1. The CDR3 runs to 14 residues. The V gene's germline CDR1 is LGHNA and CDR2 YNFKEQ. The DNA of the CDR3 is TGTGCCAGCAGCCAAGAGGACACAGGGGGCGAGGAGTACTTC. Amino acids: CASSQEDTGGEEYF.